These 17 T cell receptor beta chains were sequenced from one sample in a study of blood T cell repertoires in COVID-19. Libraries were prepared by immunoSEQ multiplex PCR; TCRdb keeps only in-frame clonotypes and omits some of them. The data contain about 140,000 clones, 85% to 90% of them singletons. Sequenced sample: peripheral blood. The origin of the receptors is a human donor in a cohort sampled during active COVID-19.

The CDR3 is CASRLDGRNTEAFF. The CDR3 region has the DNA TGTGCCAGCAGATTAGATGGGAGAAACACTGAAGCTTTCTTT. This chain joins TRBV7-3 and TRBJ1-1, with D unresolved. CDR1 and CDR2 (germline): SGHTA, FQGTGA. Trimming removed 6 bases at V and 2 bases at J, with 13 bases between. The CDR3 has 14 residues.

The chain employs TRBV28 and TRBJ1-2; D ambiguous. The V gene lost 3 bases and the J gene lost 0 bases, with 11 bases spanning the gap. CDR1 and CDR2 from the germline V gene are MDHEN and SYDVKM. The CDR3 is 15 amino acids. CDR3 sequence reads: CASSFLAPPNYGYTF. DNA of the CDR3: TGTGCCAGCAGTTTTCTGGCACCTCCTAACTATGGCTACACCTTC.

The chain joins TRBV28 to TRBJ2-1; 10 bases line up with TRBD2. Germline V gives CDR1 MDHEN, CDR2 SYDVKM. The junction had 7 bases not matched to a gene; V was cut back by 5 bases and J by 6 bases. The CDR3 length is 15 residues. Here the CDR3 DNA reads TGTGCCAGCAGTCTGAGGTGGACTAGCGGCAATGAGCAGTTCTTC. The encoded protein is CASSLRWTSGNEQFF.

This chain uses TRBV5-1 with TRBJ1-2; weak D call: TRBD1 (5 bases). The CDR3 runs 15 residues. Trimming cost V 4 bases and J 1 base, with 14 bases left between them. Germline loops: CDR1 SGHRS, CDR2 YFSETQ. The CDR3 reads CASSTRVGGNYGYTF. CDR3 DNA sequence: TGCGCCAGCAGCACCAGGGTCGGGGGTAACTATGGCTACACCTTC.

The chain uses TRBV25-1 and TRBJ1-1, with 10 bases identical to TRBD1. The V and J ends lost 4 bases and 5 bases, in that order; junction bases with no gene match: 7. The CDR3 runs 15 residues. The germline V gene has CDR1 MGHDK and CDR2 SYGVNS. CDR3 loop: CASSVPGTGETEAFF. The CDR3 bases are TGTGCCAGCAGTGTACCCGGGACAGGGGAAACTGAAGCTTTCTTT.

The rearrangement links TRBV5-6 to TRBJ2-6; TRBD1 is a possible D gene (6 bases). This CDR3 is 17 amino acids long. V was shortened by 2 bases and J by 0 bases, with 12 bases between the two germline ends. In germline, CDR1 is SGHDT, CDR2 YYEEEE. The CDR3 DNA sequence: TGTGCCAGCAGCTTACCGGACAGTGTCTCTGGGGCCAACGTCCTGACTTTC. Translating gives CASSLPDSVSGANVLTF.

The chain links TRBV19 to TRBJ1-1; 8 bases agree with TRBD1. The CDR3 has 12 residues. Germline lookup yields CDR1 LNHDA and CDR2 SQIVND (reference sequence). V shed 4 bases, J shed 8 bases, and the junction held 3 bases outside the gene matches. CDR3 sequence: CASSRRQGEAFF. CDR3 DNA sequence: TGTGCCAGTAGTAGGCGACAGGGGGAAGCTTTCTTT. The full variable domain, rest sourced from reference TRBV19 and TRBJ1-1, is DGGITQSPKYLFRKEGQNVTLSCEQNLNHDAMYWYRQDPGQGLRLIYYSQIVNDFQKGDIAEGYSVSREKKESFPLTVTSAQKNPTAFYLCASSRRQGEAFFGQGTRLTVV.

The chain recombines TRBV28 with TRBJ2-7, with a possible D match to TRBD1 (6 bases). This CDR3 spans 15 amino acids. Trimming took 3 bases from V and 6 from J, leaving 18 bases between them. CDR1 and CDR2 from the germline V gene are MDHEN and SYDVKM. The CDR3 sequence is CASSLANRDVGEQYF. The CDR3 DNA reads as TGTGCCAGCAGTTTGGCCAACAGGGATGTAGGCGAGCAGTACTTC.

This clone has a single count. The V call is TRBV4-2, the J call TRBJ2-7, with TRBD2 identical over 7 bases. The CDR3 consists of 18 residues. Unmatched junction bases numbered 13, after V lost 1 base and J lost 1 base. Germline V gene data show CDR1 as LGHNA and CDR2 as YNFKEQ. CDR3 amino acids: CASSQVLDLPGGSYEQYF. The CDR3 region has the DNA TGTGCCAGCAGCCAAGTTCTAGACCTGCCGGGAGGTTCCTACGAGCAGTACTTC.

The CDR3 DNA reads as TGTGCCTGGAGTGTAGCAAGCGGAACCTACGAGCAGTACTTC. Protein product: CAWSVASGTYEQYF. The chain carries TRBV30 and TRBJ2-7; tentatively, D is TRBD2 (5 bases). CDR3 size: 14 residues. The germline CDR1 and CDR2 sequences are GTSNPN and SVGIG (reference sequence). Deletions cut 0 bases from V and 2 bases from J, with 11 bases between.

Here the CDR3 DNA reads TGTGCCAGCAGCAAAGGAGCGGGAGATGACTACGAGCAGTACTTC. Amino acids: CASSKGAGDDYEQYF. This chain joins TRBV21-1 and TRBJ2-7; TRBD2, the D gene given by the table, was not confirmed from the DNA. TRBV21-1 represents a pseudogene. The CDR3 contains 15 residues.

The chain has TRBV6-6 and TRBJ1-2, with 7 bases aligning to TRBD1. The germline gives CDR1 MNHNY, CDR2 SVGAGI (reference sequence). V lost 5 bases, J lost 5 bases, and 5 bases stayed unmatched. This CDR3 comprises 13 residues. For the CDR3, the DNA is TGTGCCAGCAGTCCGGGACAGAGGTATGGCTACACCTTC. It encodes CASSPGQRYGYTF.

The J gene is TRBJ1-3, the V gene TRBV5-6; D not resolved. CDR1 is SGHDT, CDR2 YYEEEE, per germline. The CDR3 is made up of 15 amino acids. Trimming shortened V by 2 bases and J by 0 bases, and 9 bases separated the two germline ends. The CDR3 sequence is CASSFGGRSGNTIYF. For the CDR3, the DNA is TGTGCCAGCAGCTTCGGCGGCCGCTCTGGAAACACCATATATTTT.

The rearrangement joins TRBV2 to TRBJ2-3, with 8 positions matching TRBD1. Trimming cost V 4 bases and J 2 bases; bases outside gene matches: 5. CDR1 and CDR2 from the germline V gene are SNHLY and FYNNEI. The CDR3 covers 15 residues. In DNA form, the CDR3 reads TGTGCCAGCAGTGGGGACAGGTCAACCACAGATACGCAGTATTTT. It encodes CASSGDRSTTDTQYF.

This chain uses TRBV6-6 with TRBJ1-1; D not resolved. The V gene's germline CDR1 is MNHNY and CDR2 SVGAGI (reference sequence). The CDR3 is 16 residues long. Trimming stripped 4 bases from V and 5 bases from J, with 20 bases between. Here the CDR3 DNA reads TGTGCCAGCAGTTTCTCAGCCCGCTCAACGACAACTGAAGCTTTCTTT. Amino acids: CASSFSARSTTTEAFF.

As DNA, the CDR3 is TGTGCCAGCAGCGTACCCGGGACTGGAGAGACCCAGTACTTC. Translating it yields CASSVPGTGETQYF. The chain uses TRBV9 and TRBJ2-5, with a possible D match to TRBD2 (6 bases). CDR3 length: 14 amino acids. Between the trimmed V and J ends, which lost 1 base and 4 bases, there was a span of 11 bases. Looked up from germline, CDR1 is SGDLS and CDR2 is YYNGEE.

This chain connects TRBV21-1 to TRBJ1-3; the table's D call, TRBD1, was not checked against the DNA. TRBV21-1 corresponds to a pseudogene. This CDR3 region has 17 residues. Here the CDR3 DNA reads TGTGCCAGCAGCAAATGGTCCCTACAGGGGATAGGAAACACCATATATTTT. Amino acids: CASSKWSLQGIGNTIYF.